This TCR beta chain derives from a study of shared clonotypes between healthy human individuals. Sequencing was at deep level. Generated by immunoSEQ multiplex PCR, the TCRdb table keeps only in-frame clones and is missing some. The repertoire holds some 2,000,000 clones, with approximately 94% as singletons. V gave up 6 bases and J gave up 5 bases, with 11 bases separating them. The germline V gene has CDR1 MNHEY and CDR2 SMNVEV (reference sequence). The CDR3 consists of 13 residues. Naive CD8 isolation took CD45RO-negative cells positively selected for CCR7 and excluded terminally differentiated effector memory CD45RA+ cells. Donors comprised healthy HIV-negative adults lacking recent acute infections or vaccinations.

The TCR comes from a man in his late teens or twenties in good health. Sequenced material: naive CD8+ T cells sorted from blood. This chain uses TRBV27 with TRBJ2-1, with D possibly TRBD1 on 6 matching bases. This chain's CDR3 is CASSDKGDNEQFF. As DNA, the CDR3 is TGTGCCAGCAGCGATAAGGGGGACAATGAGCAGTTCTTC.